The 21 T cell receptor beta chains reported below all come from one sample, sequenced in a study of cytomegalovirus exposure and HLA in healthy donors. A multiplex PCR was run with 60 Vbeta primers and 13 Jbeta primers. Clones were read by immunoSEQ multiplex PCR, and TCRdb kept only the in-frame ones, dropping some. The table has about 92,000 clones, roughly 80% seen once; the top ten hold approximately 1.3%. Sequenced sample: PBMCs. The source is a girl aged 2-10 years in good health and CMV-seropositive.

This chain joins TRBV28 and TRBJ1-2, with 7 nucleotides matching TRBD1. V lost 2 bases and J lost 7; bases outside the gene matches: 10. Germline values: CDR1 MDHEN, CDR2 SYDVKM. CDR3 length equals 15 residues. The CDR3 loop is CASSLTSRGRGGYTF. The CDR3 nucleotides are TGTGCCAGCAGTTTAACATCTAGGGGGCGGGGTGGCTACACCTTC.

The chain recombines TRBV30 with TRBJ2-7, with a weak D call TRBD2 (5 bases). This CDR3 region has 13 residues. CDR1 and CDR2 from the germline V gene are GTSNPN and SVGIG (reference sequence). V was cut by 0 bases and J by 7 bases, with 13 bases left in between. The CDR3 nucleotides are TGTGCCTGGAGTGTTAGCGACCTCGGGGAGCAGTACTTC. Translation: CAWSVSDLGEQYF.

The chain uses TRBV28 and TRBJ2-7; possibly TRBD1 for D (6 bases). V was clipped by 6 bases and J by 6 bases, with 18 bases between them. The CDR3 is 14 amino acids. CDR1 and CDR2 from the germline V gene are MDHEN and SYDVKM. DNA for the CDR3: TGTGCCAGCAGCACCCAGGAACCCAGGGGCGAGCAGTACTTC. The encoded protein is CASSTQEPRGEQYF.

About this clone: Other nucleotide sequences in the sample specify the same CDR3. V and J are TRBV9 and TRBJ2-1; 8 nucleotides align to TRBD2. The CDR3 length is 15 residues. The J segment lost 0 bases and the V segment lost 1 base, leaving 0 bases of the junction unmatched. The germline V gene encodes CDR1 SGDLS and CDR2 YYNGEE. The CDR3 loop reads CASSVSGSSYNEQFF. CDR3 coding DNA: TGTGCCAGCAGCGTAAGCGGGAGCTCCTACAATGAGCAGTTCTTC.

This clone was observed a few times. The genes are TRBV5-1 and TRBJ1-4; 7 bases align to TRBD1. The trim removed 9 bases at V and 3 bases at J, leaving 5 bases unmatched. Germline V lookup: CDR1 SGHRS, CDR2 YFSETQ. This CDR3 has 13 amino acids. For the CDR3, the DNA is TGCGCCATCGGCCAGGGGGCTAATGAAAAACTGTTTTTT. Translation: CAIGQGANEKLFF. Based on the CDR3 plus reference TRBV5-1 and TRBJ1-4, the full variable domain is KAGVTQTPRYLIKTRGQQVTLSCSPISGHRSVSWYQQTPGQGLQFLFEYFSETQRNKGNFPGRFSGRQFSNSRSEMNVSTLELGDSALYLCAIGQGANEKLFFGSGTQLSVL.

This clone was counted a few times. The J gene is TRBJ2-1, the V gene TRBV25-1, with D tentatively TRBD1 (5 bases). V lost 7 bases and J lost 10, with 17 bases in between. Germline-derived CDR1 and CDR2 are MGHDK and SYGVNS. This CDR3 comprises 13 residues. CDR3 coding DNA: TGTGCCAGCAAATCCCCAATCCCAGGGGAGCAGTTCTTC. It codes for CASKSPIPGEQFF. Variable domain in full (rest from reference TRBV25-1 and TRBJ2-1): EADIYQTPRYLVIGTGKKITLECSQTMGHDKMYWYQQDPGMELHLIHYSYGVNSTEKGDLSSESTVSRIRTEHFPLTLESARPSHTSQYLCASKSPIPGEQFFGPGTRLTVL.

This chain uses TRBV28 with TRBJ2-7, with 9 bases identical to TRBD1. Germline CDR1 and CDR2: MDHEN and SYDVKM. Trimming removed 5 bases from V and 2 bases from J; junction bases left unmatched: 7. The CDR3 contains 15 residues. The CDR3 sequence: CASSTPGQGTYEQYF. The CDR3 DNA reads TGTGCCAGCAGTACGCCGGGACAGGGAACCTACGAGCAGTACTTC.

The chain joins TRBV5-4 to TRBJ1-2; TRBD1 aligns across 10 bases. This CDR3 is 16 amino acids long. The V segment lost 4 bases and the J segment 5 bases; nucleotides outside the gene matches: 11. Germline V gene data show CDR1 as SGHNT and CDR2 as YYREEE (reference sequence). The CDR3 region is CASSEKTGGAGYGYTF. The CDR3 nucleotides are TGTGCCAGCAGCGAGAAGACAGGGGGCGCCGGGTATGGCTACACCTTC.

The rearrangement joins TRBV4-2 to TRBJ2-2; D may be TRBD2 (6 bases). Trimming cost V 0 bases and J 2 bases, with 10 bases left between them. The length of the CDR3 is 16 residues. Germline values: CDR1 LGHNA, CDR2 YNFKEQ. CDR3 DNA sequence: TGTGCCAGCAGCCAAGAACTAGCTACTAACACCGGGGAGCTGTTTTTT. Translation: CASSQELATNTGELFF.

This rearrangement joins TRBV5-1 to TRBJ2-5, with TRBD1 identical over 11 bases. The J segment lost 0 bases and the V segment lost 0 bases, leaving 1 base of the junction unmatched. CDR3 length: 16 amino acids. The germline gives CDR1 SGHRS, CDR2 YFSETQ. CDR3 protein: CASSLGDRGYQETQYF. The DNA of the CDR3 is TGCGCCAGCAGCTTGGGGGACAGGGGGTACCAAGAGACCCAGTACTTC. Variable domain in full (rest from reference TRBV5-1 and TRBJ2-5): KAGVTQTPRYLIKTRGQQVTLSCSPISGHRSVSWYQQTPGQGLQFLFEYFSETQRNKGNFPGRFSGRQFSNSRSEMNVSTLELGDSALYLCASSLGDRGYQETQYFGPGTRLLVL.

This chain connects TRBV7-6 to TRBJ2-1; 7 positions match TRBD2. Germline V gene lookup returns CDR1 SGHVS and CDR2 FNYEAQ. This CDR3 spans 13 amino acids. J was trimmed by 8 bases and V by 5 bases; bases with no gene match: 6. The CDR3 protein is CASSPGLVDEQFF. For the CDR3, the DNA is TGTGCCAGCAGCCCAGGACTAGTTGATGAGCAGTTCTTC.

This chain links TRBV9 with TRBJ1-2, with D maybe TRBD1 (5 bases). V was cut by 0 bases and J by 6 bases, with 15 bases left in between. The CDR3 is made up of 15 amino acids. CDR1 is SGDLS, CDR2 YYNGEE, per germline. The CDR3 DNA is TGTGCCAGCAGCGTAGCTGCGGGGCGAGACGATGGCTACACCTTC. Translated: CASSVAAGRDDGYTF.

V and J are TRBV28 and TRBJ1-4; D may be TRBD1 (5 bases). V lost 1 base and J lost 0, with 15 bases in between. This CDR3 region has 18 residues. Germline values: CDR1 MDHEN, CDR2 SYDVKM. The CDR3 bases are TGTGCCAGCAGTTTATTTTGGGACTTCCTGGCAACTAATGAAAAACTGTTTTTT. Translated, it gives CASSLFWDFLATNEKLFF.

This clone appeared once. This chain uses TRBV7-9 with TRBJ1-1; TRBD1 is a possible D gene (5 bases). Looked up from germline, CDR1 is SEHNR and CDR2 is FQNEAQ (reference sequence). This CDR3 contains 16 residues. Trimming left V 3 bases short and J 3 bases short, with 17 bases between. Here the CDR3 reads CASSFKEGPLDTEAFF. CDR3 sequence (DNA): TGTGCCAGCAGCTTCAAGGAGGGGCCTCTTGACACTGAAGCTTTCTTT.

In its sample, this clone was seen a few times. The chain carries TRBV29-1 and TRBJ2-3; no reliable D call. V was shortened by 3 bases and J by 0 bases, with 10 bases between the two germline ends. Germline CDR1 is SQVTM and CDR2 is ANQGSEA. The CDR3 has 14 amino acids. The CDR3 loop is CSVDSKTSTDTQYF. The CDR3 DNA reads TGCAGCGTTGACAGCAAGACTAGCACAGATACGCAGTATTTT.

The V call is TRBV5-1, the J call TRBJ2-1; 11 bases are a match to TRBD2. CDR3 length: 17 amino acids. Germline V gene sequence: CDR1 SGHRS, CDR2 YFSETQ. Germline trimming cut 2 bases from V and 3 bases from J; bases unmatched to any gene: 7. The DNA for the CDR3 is TGCGCCAGCAGCTTACCTGCGGGGACTAGCGGCTACAATGAGCAGTTCTTC. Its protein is CASSLPAGTSGYNEQFF. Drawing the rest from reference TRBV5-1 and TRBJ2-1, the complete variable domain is KAGVTQTPRYLIKTRGQQVTLSCSPISGHRSVSWYQQTPGQGLQFLFEYFSETQRNKGNFPGRFSGRQFSNSRSEMNVSTLELGDSALYLCASSLPAGTSGYNEQFFGPGTRLTVL.

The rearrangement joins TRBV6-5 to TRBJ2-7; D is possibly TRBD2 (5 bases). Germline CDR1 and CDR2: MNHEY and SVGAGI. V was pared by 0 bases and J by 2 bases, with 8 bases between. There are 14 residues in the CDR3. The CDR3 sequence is CASSYSERAYEQYF. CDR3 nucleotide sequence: TGTGCCAGCAGTTACTCGGAGAGGGCCTACGAGCAGTACTTC.

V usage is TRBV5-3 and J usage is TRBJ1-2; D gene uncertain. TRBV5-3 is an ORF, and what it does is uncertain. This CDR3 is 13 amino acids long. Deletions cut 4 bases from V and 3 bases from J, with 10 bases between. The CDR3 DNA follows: TGTGCCAGAAGCCGTGACGGAGACTATGGCTACACCTTC. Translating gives CARSRDGDYGYTF.

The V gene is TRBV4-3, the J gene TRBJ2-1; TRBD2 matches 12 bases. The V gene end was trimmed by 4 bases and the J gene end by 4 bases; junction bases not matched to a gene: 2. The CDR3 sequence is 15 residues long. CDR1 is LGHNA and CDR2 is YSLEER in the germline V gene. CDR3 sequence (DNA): TGCGCCAGCAGCCCCCTAGCGGGAGGGTACAATGAGCAGTTCTTC. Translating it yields CASSPLAGGYNEQFF.

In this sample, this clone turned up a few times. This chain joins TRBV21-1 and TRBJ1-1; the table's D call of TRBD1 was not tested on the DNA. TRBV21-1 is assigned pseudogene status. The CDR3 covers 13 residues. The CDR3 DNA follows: TGTGCCAGCAGCCCGCCCCAGGTGCTTGAAGCTTTCTTT. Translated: CASSPPQVLEAFF.

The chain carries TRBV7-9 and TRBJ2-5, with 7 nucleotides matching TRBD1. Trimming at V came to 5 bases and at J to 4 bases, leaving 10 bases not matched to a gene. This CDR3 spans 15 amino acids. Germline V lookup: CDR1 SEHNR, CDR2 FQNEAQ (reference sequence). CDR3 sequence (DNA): TGTGCCAGCAGCATCGACAGGGCAGGGCGAGAGACCCAGTACTTC. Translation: CASSIDRAGRETQYF.